The clone carrying this T cell receptor beta chain was detected only once. The antigen remains undetermined. The data originate from a study of T cell repertoires in aging, cancer and after chemotherapy. Overall study context: Donors were grouped into six age bands spanning 30 or younger through 70 or older. Repeat sampling of healthy donors over several months to years showed clear clonal overlap. The whole study produced a dataset of roughly 8.6 million TCR reads. Study-wide findings and caveats: Median generation probability rose over the chemotherapy interval in each cancer cohort, suggesting rebound thymic output.

Rearranged V-D-J TRB sequences were amplified with a mixed TRB-A/B primer pool. In TCRdb, the multiplex PCR reads were re-called with MiXCR into one record per CDR3 protein. The sample shows around 17,000 distinct CDR3 sequences, about 50% of them seen only once. Peripheral blood genomic DNA, not sorted cells or RNA, was the template. The CDR3 totals 12 residues. V lost 6 bases and J lost 4, with 8 bases in between. Germline V gene lookup returns CDR1 SGHRS and CDR2 YFSETQ. The clonotype comes from a human donor in good health. Input material: blood. The V and J genes are TRBV5-1 and TRBJ2-1; D remains unclear. The DNA of the CDR3 is TGCGCCAGCAAAGCAGCTTACAATGAGCAGTTCTTC. Translating gives CASKAAYNEQFF. The full variable domain, in which reference TRBV5-1 and TRBJ2-1 provide the parts outside the CDR3, is KAGVTQTPRYLIKTRGQQVTLSCSPISGHRSVSWYQQTPGQGLQFLFEYFSETQRNKGNFPGRFSGRQFSNSRSEMNVSTLELGDSALYLCASKAAYNEQFFGPGTRLTVL.